These 3 T cell receptor beta chains were sequenced from one sample in a study of identical twins. TCRdb processed the 5' RACE reads anew with MiXCR; each CDR3 protein has one entry. The table lists around 1.7 million distinct CDR3 sequences, about 32% of them singletons. The sample was cord blood. The receptors were sampled from a newborn girl in good health.

This sequence joins TRBV20-1 and TRBJ2-3, with unresolved D. The V end was cut by 1 base, the J end by 3 bases, with 11 bases between. The CDR3 length is 14 residues. Germline V CDR1 and CDR2: DFQATT, SNEGSKA (reference sequence). The CDR3 protein is CSARAAAGTDTQYF. The CDR3 nucleotides read TGCAGTGCTAGAGCCGCGGCAGGAACAGATACGCAGTATTTT.

The chain has TRBV10-3 and TRBJ2-3, with D tentatively TRBD2 (5 bases). In germline, CDR1 is ENHRY, CDR2 SYGVKD. CDR3 size: 11 residues. V dropped 5 bases and J dropped 6 bases, with 6 bases sitting between them. The CDR3 protein is CAISWRDTQYF. CDR3 DNA: TGTGCCATCAGTTGGAGGGATACGCAGTATTTT.

This chain links TRBV20-1 with TRBJ1-3, with D possibly matching TRBD1 (6 bases). The germline gives CDR1 DFQATT, CDR2 SNEGSKA (reference sequence). V lost 6 bases and J lost 0, with 9 bases in between. The length of the CDR3 is 13 residues. The CDR3 DNA sequence: TGCAGTGCCCAGGGGATCTCTGGAAACACCATATATTTT. Its protein is CSAQGISGNTIYF.